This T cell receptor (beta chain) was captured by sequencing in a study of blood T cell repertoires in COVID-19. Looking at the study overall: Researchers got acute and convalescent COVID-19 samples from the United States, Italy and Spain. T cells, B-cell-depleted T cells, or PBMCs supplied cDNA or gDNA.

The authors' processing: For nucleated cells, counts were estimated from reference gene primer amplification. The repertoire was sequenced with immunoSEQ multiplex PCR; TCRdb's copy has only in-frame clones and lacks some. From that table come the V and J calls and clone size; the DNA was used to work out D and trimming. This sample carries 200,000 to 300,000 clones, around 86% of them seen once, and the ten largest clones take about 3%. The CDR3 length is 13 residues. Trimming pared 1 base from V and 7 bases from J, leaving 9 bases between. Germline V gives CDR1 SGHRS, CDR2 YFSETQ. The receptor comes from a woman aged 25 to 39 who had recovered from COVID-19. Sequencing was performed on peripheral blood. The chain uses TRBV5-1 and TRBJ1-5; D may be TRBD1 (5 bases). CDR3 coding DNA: TGCGCCAGCAGCTTGTTATCAGGGCAGCCCCAGCATTTT. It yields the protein CASSLLSGQPQHF. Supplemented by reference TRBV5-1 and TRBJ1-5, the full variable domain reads KAGVTQTPRYLIKTRGQQVTLSCSPISGHRSVSWYQQTPGQGLQFLFEYFSETQRNKGNFPGRFSGRQFSNSRSEMNVSTLELGDSALYLCASSLLSGQPQHFGDGTRLSIL.